The 10 T cell receptor beta chains listed next were all sequenced from one sample in a study of T-cell reconstitution after alpha-beta-depleted transplantation in children. For TCRbeta, the library was prepared with unique molecular identifiers. TCRdb re-called the PCR reads with MiXCR, one entry per CDR3 protein. The sample has more than 300,000 distinct CDR3 sequences, around 15% seen once. The sequencing here drew on PBMCs, mostly from graft donor cells, taken 360 days after TCRalphabeta/CD19-depleted stem cell transplant. The origin of the receptors is a male patient aged 2 to 10 who had a stem cell transplant for acute lymphoblastic leukemia, so the T cells may come from the graft donor.

The chain combines TRBV4-2 with TRBJ2-7, with a weak D call TRBD2 (6 bases). Trimming stripped 8 bases from V and 7 bases from J, with 24 bases between. From germline, CDR1 is LGHNA and CDR2 YNFKEQ. This CDR3 comprises 15 residues. CDR3 residues: CASGPGRLPGGEQYF. The CDR3 nucleotides read TGTGCCAGCGGCCCCGGGCGGCTCCCTGGGGGGGAGCAGTACTTC.

V is TRBV10-3 and J is TRBJ2-5, with TRBD1 matching over 10 bases. CDR3 length equals 16 residues. CDR1 ENHRY and CDR2 SYGVKD come from the germline V gene. V lost 2 bases to trimming and J lost 3 bases; unmatched junction nucleotides: 6. CDR3 in DNA: TGTGCCATCAGTGAGGAGATCGGGACAGGGGAAGAGACCCAGTACTTC. The encoded protein is CAISEEIGTGEETQYF.

This clonotype occurred once. The chain couples TRBV29-1 to TRBJ2-1; D is undetermined. The CDR3 spans 12 residues. The V gene lost 5 bases and the J gene lost 8 bases, with 13 bases spanning the gap. Germline loops: CDR1 SQVTM, CDR2 ANQGSEA. CDR3 sequence: CSVRRDWDEQFF. In DNA form, the CDR3 reads TGCAGCGTTCGAAGAGACTGGGATGAGCAGTTCTTC.

This clonotype was found a few times. This chain uses TRBV7-9 with TRBJ2-2, with D uncertain. Germline V gene lookup returns CDR1 SEHNR and CDR2 FQNEAQ (reference sequence). V lost 5 bases and J 1 base, leaving 11 bases between the germline ends. This CDR3 is 15 amino acids long. CDR3 nucleotide sequence: TGTGCCAGCAGCGCCCAACAGTGGAACACCGGGGAGCTGTTTTTT. This gives the protein CASSAQQWNTGELFF.

The chain carries TRBV12-3 or TRBV12-4 and TRBJ2-3; 8 bases line up with TRBD2. The CDR3 consists of 15 residues. V lost 6 bases, J lost 4 bases, and 9 bases stayed unmatched. CDR3 nucleotide sequence: TGTGCCAGCAGCCCTGGGAGCGGGAGCCCAGATACGCAGTATTTT. This translates into CASSPGSGSPDTQYF.

This rearrangement joins TRBV10-1 to TRBJ2-3; 8 bases map to TRBD2. Germline loops: CDR1 WNHNN, CDR2 SYGVQD (reference sequence). The trim removed 5 bases at V and 2 bases at J, leaving 9 bases unmatched. This CDR3 has 16 residues. CDR3 coding DNA: TGCGCCAGCAGTTCCATGAGCGGGAGCCTCACAGATACGCAGTATTTT. Translation gives CASSSMSGSLTDTQYF.

The V gene is TRBV4-3, the J gene TRBJ2-7; D may be TRBD1 (6 bases). CDR1 is LGHNA and CDR2 is YSLEER in the germline V gene. The ends were cut back, 4 bases at V and 2 bases at J, with 12 bases in the middle. The CDR3 length is 14 residues. The CDR3 reads CASSPARGAYEQYF. In nucleotides, the CDR3 is TGCGCCAGCAGCCCCGCCAGGGGTGCCTACGAGCAGTACTTC.

This clonotype was seen many times. CDR3 in amino acids: CASSLEGPKTPTYEQYF. The CDR3 coding sequence is TGTGCCAGCAGTTTAGAGGGGCCCAAGACTCCTACCTACGAGCAGTACTTC. The chain employs TRBV27 and TRBJ2-7, with D perhaps assigned TRBD1 or TRBD2 (5 bases each). CDR1 MNHEY and CDR2 SMNVEV come from the germline V gene (reference sequence). Trimming pared 2 bases from V and 2 bases from J, leaving 19 bases between. CDR3 length: 17 amino acids.

This clonotype was observed a handful of times. This CDR3 reads CASSAAGTGGPDTQYF. DNA for the CDR3: TGTGCCAGCAGTGCAGCCGGGACAGGGGGCCCAGATACGCAGTATTTT. The chain uses TRBV25-1 and TRBJ2-3, with 12 bases aligning to TRBD1. This CDR3 has 16 amino acids. Germline values: CDR1 MGHDK, CDR2 SYGVNS. V shed 4 bases and J 4 bases; nucleotides not matched to a gene: 6.

This clonotype came up many times. The chain has TRBV18 and TRBJ1-4, with D hard to call. CDR3 length: 14 amino acids. Germline CDR1 and CDR2: KGHSH and LQKENI. V was trimmed by 6 bases and J by 0 bases, leaving 8 bases between them. DNA of the CDR3: TGTGCCAGCTCTCGAAGTTCAACTAATGAAAAACTGTTTTTT. This encodes CASSRSSTNEKLFF. The full variable domain, with the rest looked up from reference TRBV18 and TRBJ1-4, is NAGVMQNPRHLVRRRGQEARLRCSPMKGHSHVYWYRQLPEEGLKFMVYLQKENIIDESGMPKERFSAEFPKEGPSILRIQQVVRGDSAAYFCASSRSSTNEKLFFGSGTQLSVL.